The 27 T cell receptor beta chains below come from one sample, sequenced in a study of technical replicates of blood from a few donors (dated by TCRdb to between 2016 and 2019). Receptor libraries were prepared by the immunoSEQ multiplex PCR assay. TCRdb's version of the immuneACCESS table is confined to in-frame rearrangements and falls short of the full clone set. An unresolved V gene accounts for under half of the shortfall where checked; the remainder is of unknown origin. This sample is represented by 60,000 to 85,000 clones; approximately 94% of them were singletons. About 0.38% of the sample is in the top ten clones. The sequenced sample was T cells isolated from PBMCs. Source of these receptors: a human donor in good health.

This chain uses TRBV4-2 with TRBJ2-1, with 8 nucleotides matching TRBD2. The CDR3 has 15 residues. V lost 0 bases to trimming and J lost 9 bases; unmatched junction nucleotides: 7. Germline V gene sequence: CDR1 LGHNA, CDR2 YNFKEQ. CDR3 bases: TGTGCCAGCAGCCAAGATCCCTCTCGGGAGGGTGAGCAGTTCTTC. Protein: CASSQDPSREGEQFF.

The rearrangement joins TRBV7-9 to TRBJ1-1, with D tentatively TRBD1 (6 bases). This CDR3 is 17 amino acids long. Trimming took 5 bases from V and 2 from J, leaving 21 bases between them. Germline V gene sequence: CDR1 SEHNR, CDR2 FQNEAQ (reference sequence). In DNA, the CDR3 is TGTGCCAGCAGCAGCAGGGGTGGTGGCCCGGAAAACACTGAAGCTTTCTTT. It is translated as CASSSRGGGPENTEAFF.

The chain employs TRBV5-1 and TRBJ2-7; weak D call: TRBD2 (6 bases). The CDR3 sequence is 14 residues long. CDR1 and CDR2 from the germline V gene are SGHRS and YFSETQ. Deletions cut 4 bases from V and 5 bases from J, with 16 bases between. This chain's CDR3 is CASSPGVPGHEQYF. The CDR3 DNA sequence: TGCGCCAGCAGCCCGGGGGTCCCGGGGCACGAGCAGTACTTC.

This clone was found a few times. V gene TRBV6-1 combines with J gene TRBJ1-2; 7 nucleotides align to TRBD1. The ends lost 10 bases at V and 4 bases at J; junction bases unmatched: 6. From germline, CDR1 is MNHNS and CDR2 SASEGT. There are 12 residues in the CDR3. CDR3 region: CATRDRRYGYTF. The CDR3 DNA reads TGTGCCACCCGGGACAGACGCTATGGCTACACCTTC.

V and J are TRBV9 and TRBJ2-1, with D maybe TRBD2 (5 bases). V dropped 3 bases and J dropped 5 bases, with 18 bases sitting between them. The CDR3 length is 16 residues. Germline V gene lookup returns CDR1 SGDLS and CDR2 YYNGEE. CDR3 bases: TGTGCCAGCAGCGGTACCCTAGCTGCAGGCGACAATGAGCAGTTCTTC. Protein sequence: CASSGTLAAGDNEQFF.

The rearrangement links TRBV28 to TRBJ2-1, with a tentative D call TRBD2 (6 bases). The length of the CDR3 is 15 residues. V was clipped by 2 bases and J by 3 bases, with 11 bases between them. Germline CDR1 MDHEN, CDR2 SYDVKM. As DNA, the CDR3 is TGTGCCAGCAGTTTAACGGGGGAGGTCTACAATGAGCAGTTCTTC. This encodes CASSLTGEVYNEQFF.

The chain is built from TRBV2 and TRBJ2-7; D is possibly TRBD1 (5 bases). The CDR3 length is 13 residues. CDR1 is SNHLY and CDR2 is FYNNEI in the germline V gene. V lost 4 bases and J 0 bases, leaving 7 bases between the germline ends. The CDR3, as DNA: TGTGCCAGCAGTGTGACAGCCTCCTACGAGCAGTACTTC. This encodes CASSVTASYEQYF. Combining the CDR3 with reference TRBV2 and TRBJ2-7 gives the whole variable domain EPEVTQTPSHQVTQMGQEVILRCVPISNHLYFYWYRQILGQKVEFLVSFYNNEISEKSEIFDDQFSVERPDGSNFTLKIRSTKLEDSAMYFCASSVTASYEQYFGPGTRLTVT.

The chain carries TRBV6-1 and TRBJ2-6, with D possibly being TRBD1 (5 bases). The CDR3 loop spans 14 amino acids. Trimming took off 3 bases at V and 2 bases at J, with 5 bases between the two ends. In germline, CDR1 is MNHNS, CDR2 SASEGT. The CDR3 loop is CASSDRAGANVLTF. CDR3 DNA sequence: TGTGCCAGCAGTGACAGGGCTGGGGCCAACGTCCTGACTTTC.

This rearrangement joins TRBV7-9 to TRBJ2-2; possibly TRBD2 for D (6 bases). CDR1 is SEHNR and CDR2 is FQNEAQ in the germline V gene (reference sequence). CDR3 length equals 13 residues. The V end was cut by 2 bases, the J end by 7 bases, with 8 bases between. The DNA for the CDR3 is TGTGCCAGCAGCTTACGGGGGTACGGGGAGCTGTTTTTT. Its translation: CASSLRGYGELFF.

The genes are TRBV4-2 and TRBJ2-5; 7 bases agree with TRBD2. Germline-derived CDR1 and CDR2 are LGHNA and YNFKEQ. The CDR3 consists of 16 residues. With 4 bases clipped from V and 5 bases from J, the junction kept 13 bases outside the gene matches. This chain's CDR3 is CASSRTMGGFGETQYF. The CDR3 DNA follows: TGTGCCAGCAGCCGAACGATGGGAGGGTTTGGCGAGACCCAGTACTTC.

This chain links TRBV5-6 with TRBJ2-7; a weak D match, TRBD2 (6 bases). The germline V and J ends were trimmed by 2 bases and 1 base, with 16 bases remaining between them. Germline CDR1 and CDR2: SGHDT and YYEEEE. The CDR3 runs 16 residues. CDR3 in amino acids: CASSFGRDWISYEQYF. CDR3 bases: TGTGCCAGCAGCTTCGGACGGGACTGGATTTCCTACGAGCAGTACTTC.

The CDR3 DNA reads TGCGCCAGCAGCCAAGATGCAGGGGCACCCTACGAGCAGTACTTC. Translated: CASSQDAGAPYEQYF. This chain links TRBV4-3 with TRBJ2-7, with D perhaps matching TRBD1 (6 bases). The germline gives CDR1 LGHNA, CDR2 YSLEER. This CDR3 region has 15 residues. V was trimmed by 0 bases and J by 2 bases, leaving 11 bases between them.

J is TRBJ2-3 and V is TRBV7-2, with TRBD2 as a possible D gene (6 bases). V was pared by 1 base and J by 6 bases, with 14 bases between. Germline V gives CDR1 SGHTA, CDR2 FQGNSA. This CDR3 has 15 residues. The CDR3 sequence is CASSLVGGGEDTQYF. The CDR3 nucleotides read TGTGCCAGCAGCTTAGTCGGGGGAGGTGAGGATACGCAGTATTTT. The full variable domain, with the rest looked up from reference TRBV7-2 and TRBJ2-3, is GAGVSQSPSNKVTEKGKDVELRCDPISGHTALYWYRQSLGQGLEFLIYFQGNSAPDKSGLPSDRFSAERTGGSVSTLTIQRTQQEDSAVYLCASSLVGGGEDTQYFGPGTRLTVL.

This clone occurred once. V usage is TRBV7-9 and J usage is TRBJ2-3; D is possibly TRBD2 (6 bases). V was cut by 4 bases and J by 2 bases, with 7 bases left in between. The CDR3 is 13 amino acids. Germline V gene data show CDR1 as SEHNR and CDR2 as FQNEAQ (reference sequence). The chain's CDR3 is CASSWDSTDTQYF. The CDR3, as DNA: TGTGCCAGCAGCTGGGACTCCACAGATACGCAGTATTTT.

The chain is built from TRBV5-1 and TRBJ2-1; 7 bases match TRBD1. CDR1 is SGHRS and CDR2 is YFSETQ in the germline V gene. CDR3 size: 15 residues. V lost 1 base to trimming and J lost 6 bases; unmatched junction nucleotides: 7. The CDR3 DNA is TGCGCCAGCAGCTTGCCCTTGGGACAGTTCAATGAGCAGTTCTTC. Amino acids: CASSLPLGQFNEQFF.

This chain connects TRBV18 to TRBJ1-5; 7 bases are shared with TRBD1. CDR3 size: 16 residues. Germline V lookup: CDR1 KGHSH, CDR2 LQKENI. Trimming at V came to 5 bases and at J to 0 bases, leaving 7 bases not matched to a gene. CDR3 residues: CASSTDRKNSNQPQHF. CDR3 sequence (DNA): TGTGCCAGCTCAACGGACAGGAAGAATAGCAATCAGCCCCAGCATTTT.

The gene calls are TRBV5-1 and TRBJ1-2, with D possibly being TRBD1 (5 bases). The germline gives CDR1 SGHRS, CDR2 YFSETQ. The CDR3 length is 12 residues. V gave up 3 bases and J gave up 7 bases, with 10 bases separating them. The CDR3 loop is CASSSEGAGYTF. The CDR3 bases are TGCGCCAGCAGCTCCGAAGGGGCTGGCTACACCTTC.

This clone has just one count. The chain employs TRBV5-1 and TRBJ1-3, with TRBD1 as a possible D gene (5 bases). The CDR3 loop spans 17 amino acids. CDR1 is SGHRS, CDR2 YFSETQ, per germline. Trimming took off 0 bases at V and 4 bases at J, with 17 bases between the two ends. The CDR3 DNA reads as TGCGCCAGCAGCTTGGCGTATGGGGCAGGGCAAGGAAACACCATATATTTT. This sequence encodes CASSLAYGAGQGNTIYF. Full variable domain (remainder filled in from reference TRBV5-1 and TRBJ1-3): KAGVTQTPRYLIKTRGQQVTLSCSPISGHRSVSWYQQTPGQGLQFLFEYFSETQRNKGNFPGRFSGRQFSNSRSEMNVSTLELGDSALYLCASSLAYGAGQGNTIYFGEGSWLTVV.

In DNA form, the CDR3 reads TGTGCCAGTAGCACGGCAGGGTCGAACGGCTACACCTTC. Protein: CASSTAGSNGYTF. This sequence joins TRBV19 and TRBJ1-2, with D possibly being TRBD1 (5 bases). The V end lost 6 bases, the J end lost 8 bases, and 16 bases lay between the germline ends. Germline V gene sequence: CDR1 LNHDA, CDR2 SQIVND (reference sequence). The CDR3 sequence is 13 residues long.

The V call is TRBV7-2, the J call TRBJ2-1; TRBD2 is a possible D gene (5 bases). Trimming shortened V by 4 bases and J by 10 bases, and 5 bases separated the two germline ends. CDR3 length: 10 amino acids. CDR1 and CDR2 (germline): SGHTA, FQGNSA. CDR3 sequence: CASSWEEQFF. In nucleotides, the CDR3 is TGTGCCAGCAGCTGGGAGGAGCAGTTCTTC.

The chain combines TRBV19 with TRBJ2-7, with D tentatively TRBD2 (6 bases). V gave up 5 bases and J gave up 6 bases, with 29 bases separating them. Germline values: CDR1 LNHDA, CDR2 SQIVND (reference sequence). The CDR3 is 18 amino acids. CDR3 loop: CASSWGFGGTPTSGEQYF. Here the CDR3 DNA reads TGTGCCAGTAGTTGGGGGTTTGGCGGGACTCCTACCTCGGGCGAGCAGTACTTC.

The chain is built from TRBV7-3 and TRBJ2-3; the D is unclear. Between the trimmed V and J ends, which lost 2 bases and 2 bases, there was a span of 5 bases. CDR3 length: 13 amino acids. Germline V CDR1 and CDR2: SGHTA, FQGTGA. The CDR3 loop is CASSLQSTDTQYF. For the CDR3, the DNA is TGTGCCAGCAGCTTACAGTCCACAGATACGCAGTATTTT.

The CDR3 here is CASSQGTDTQYF. CDR3 coding DNA: TGTGCCAGCTCACAGGGAACAGATACGCAGTATTTT. J is TRBJ2-3 and V is TRBV7-6, with D possibly TRBD1 on 6 matching bases. This CDR3 spans 12 amino acids. CDR1 SGHVS and CDR2 FNYEAQ come from the germline V gene. Trimming removed 8 bases at V and 3 bases at J, with 9 bases between.

This chain links TRBV30 with TRBJ2-1; D gene ambiguous. V was shortened by 1 base and J by 10 bases, with 11 bases between the two germline ends. Germline loops: CDR1 GTSNPN, CDR2 SVGIG (reference sequence). The CDR3 totals 12 residues. The CDR3 region is CAWSDETREQFF. As DNA, the CDR3 is TGTGCCTGGAGTGATGAGACGAGGGAGCAGTTCTTC.

J is TRBJ2-1 and V is TRBV25-1; no clear D. V was pared by 9 bases and J by 7 bases, with 19 bases between. The CDR3 loop spans 14 amino acids. CDR1 and CDR2 (germline): MGHDK, SYGVNS. DNA of the CDR3: TGTGCCAGTGCTGGCGGTCCGAGGTGGAATGAGCAGTTCTTC. It encodes CASAGGPRWNEQFF.

This clone has only one observation. The chain joins TRBV14 to TRBJ2-7; 7 positions match TRBD1. The CDR3 spans 14 residues. Germline loops: CDR1 SGHDN, CDR2 FVKESK. The junction had 4 bases not matched to a gene; V was cut back by 1 base and J by 4 bases. The CDR3 reads CASSQGTGPYEQYF. As DNA, the CDR3 is TGTGCCAGCAGCCAAGGGACAGGACCATACGAGCAGTACTTC.

The sample holds one count of this clone. This chain joins TRBV19 and TRBJ1-5; D unresolved. Looked up from germline, CDR1 is LNHDA and CDR2 is SQIVND (reference sequence). This CDR3 is built from 14 residues. Trimming stripped 5 bases from V and 6 bases from J, with 14 bases between. The CDR3 here is CASSDSPHVQPQHF. In DNA, the CDR3 is TGTGCCAGTAGTGACTCACCCCACGTTCAGCCCCAGCATTTT.